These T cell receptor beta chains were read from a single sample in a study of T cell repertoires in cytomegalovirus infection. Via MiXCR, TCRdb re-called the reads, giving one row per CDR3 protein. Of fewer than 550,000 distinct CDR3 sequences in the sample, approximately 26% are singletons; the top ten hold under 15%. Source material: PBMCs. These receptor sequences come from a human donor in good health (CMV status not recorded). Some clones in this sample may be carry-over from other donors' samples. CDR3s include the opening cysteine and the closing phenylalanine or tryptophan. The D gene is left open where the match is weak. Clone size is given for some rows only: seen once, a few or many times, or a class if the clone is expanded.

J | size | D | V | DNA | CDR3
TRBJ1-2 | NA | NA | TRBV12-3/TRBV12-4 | TGTGCCAGCAGAAAAGGGAACGTTAACTATGGCTACACCTTC | CASRKGNVNYGYTF
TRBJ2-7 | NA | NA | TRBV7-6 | TGTGCCAGCAGCTTGTCGGTGGGCGTATTGCGGTTCGAGCAGTACTTC | CASSLSVGVLRFEQYF
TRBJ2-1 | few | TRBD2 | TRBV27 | TGTGCCAGCAGCCATGGGACTAGCGGGATGAATGAGCAGTTCTTC | CASSHGTSGMNEQFF
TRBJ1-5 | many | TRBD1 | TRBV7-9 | TGTGCCAGCAGCTCAGAAGGACAGGGTGGCCAGCCCCAGCATTTT | CASSSEGQGGQPQHF
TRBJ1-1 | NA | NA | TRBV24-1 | TGTGCCACCAGTGATCCTCGGGGGGTAGAAGCTTTCTTT | CATSDPRGVEAFF
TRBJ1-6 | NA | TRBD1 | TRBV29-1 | TGCAGCGCCCTAACCGGGACAGGGCCGAATCCGCCCCTCCACTTT | CSALTGTGPNPPLHF
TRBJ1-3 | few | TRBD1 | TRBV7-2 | TGTGCCTGGGACAGTTCTGGAAACACCATATATTTT | CAWDSSGNTIYF
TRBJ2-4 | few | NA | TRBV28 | TGTGCCAGCAGTTGGACAGAGCTAGCCAAAAACATTCAGTACTTC | CASSWTELAKNIQYF
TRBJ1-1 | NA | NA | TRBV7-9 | TGTGCCAGCAGCTTGAGGGCAGGCCGCGCTTTCTTT | CASSLRAGRAFF
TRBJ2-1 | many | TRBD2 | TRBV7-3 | TGTGCCAGCAGCCACTCTAGCGGGGACAACAATGAGCAGTTCTTC | CASSHSSGDNNEQFF
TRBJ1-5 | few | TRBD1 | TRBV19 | TGTGCCAGTAGTATAGTACAGGGGAATCAGCCCCAGCATTTT | CASSIVQGNQPQHF
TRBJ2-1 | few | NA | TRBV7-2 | TGTGCCAGCAGCTTAGCGCTCAACCGGGACACAATATACAATGAGCAGTTCTTC | CASSLALNRDTIYNEQFF
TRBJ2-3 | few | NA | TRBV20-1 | TGCAGTGCTAGCCCGGGCATCGCGAGAGATACGCAGTATTTT | CSASPGIARDTQYF
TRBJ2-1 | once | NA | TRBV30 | TGTGCCTGGCATACCGATCTGAGCTTC | CAWHTDLSF
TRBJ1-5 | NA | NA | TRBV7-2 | TGTGCCAGCAGCTTTTGGGGGGGTCAGCCCCAGCATTTT | CASSFWGGQPQHF
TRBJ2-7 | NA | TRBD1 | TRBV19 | TGTGCCAGTGGGGAGACAGGGAACGAGCAGTACTTC | CASGETGNEQYF
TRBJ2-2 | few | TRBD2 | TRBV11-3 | TGTGCCAGCAGCCTATGGACTAGTTCGTTTACCGGGGAGCTGTTTTTT | CASSLWTSSFTGELFF
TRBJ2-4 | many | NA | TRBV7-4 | TGTGCCAGCAGCTTAGATGAAAGCCTGAGGAAAAACATTCAGTACTTC | CASSLDESLRKNIQYF
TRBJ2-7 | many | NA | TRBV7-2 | TGTGCCAGCAGCCCCGGGTGGGGCTACGAGCAGTACTTC | CASSPGWGYEQYF
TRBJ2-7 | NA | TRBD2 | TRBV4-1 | TGCGCCAGCAGCCAGACCACTAGCGGGAGTTCCTACGAGCAGTACTTC | CASSQTTSGSSYEQYF
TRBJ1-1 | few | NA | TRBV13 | TGTGCCAGCAGACGCAACCCTTTGATAAACACTGAAGCTTTCTTT | CASRRNPLINTEAFF
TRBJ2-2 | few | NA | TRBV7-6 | TGTGCCAGCAGCCAAACGGGACAGAACACCGGGGAGCTGTTTTTT | CASSQTGQNTGELFF
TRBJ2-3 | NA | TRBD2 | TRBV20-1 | TGCAGTGCGCGGAAGGGGACTAGCGGGAGGACAGATACGCAGTATTTT | CSARKGTSGRTDTQYF
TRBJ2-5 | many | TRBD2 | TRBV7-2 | TGTGCCAGCAGCCGTAGCGAACTAGCGGCTGCCCAGTACTTC | CASSRSELAAAQYF
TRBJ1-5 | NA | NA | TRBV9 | TGTGCCAGCACCAACAAAGGGGTCACTCAGCCCCAGCATTTT | CASTNKGVTQPQHF
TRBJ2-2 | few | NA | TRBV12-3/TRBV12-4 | TGTGCCAGCAGTTTAGCGCTCGGCGGAGCGAACACCGGGGAGCTGTTTTTT | CASSLALGGANTGELFF
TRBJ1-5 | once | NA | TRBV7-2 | TGTGCCAGCAGCTTATTCTCGGGGGGCAACGGTCAGCCCCAGCATTTT | CASSLFSGGNGQPQHF
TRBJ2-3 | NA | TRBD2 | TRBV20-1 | TGCAGTGCTGTAGATAGCGGGAGTAACACAGATACGCAGTATTTT | CSAVDSGSNTDTQYF
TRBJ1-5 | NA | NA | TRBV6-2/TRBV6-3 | TGTGCCAGCAGCAGGAATTATCAGCCCCAGCATTTT | CASSRNYQPQHF
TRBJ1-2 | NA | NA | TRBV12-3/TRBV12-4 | TGTGCCAGCAGTAGGGGAGAAAATGGCTACACCTTC | CASSRGENGYTF
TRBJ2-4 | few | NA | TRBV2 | TGTGCCAGCAGCGCCGACAGACAAGCCAAAAACATTCAGTACTTC | CASSADRQAKNIQYF
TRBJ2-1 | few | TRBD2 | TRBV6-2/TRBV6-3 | TGTGCCAGCAGTTACCCCTTAGCGGGAGACACCTACAATGAGCAGTTCTTC | CASSYPLAGDTYNEQFF
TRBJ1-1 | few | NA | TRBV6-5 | TGTGCCAGCAGCAACCCTGGACTCCCGGGGGGCACTGAAGCTTTCTTT | CASSNPGLPGGTEAFF
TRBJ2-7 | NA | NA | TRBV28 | TGTGCCAGCAGTCCGGTCGGGGGAGGTTCGGTCGAGCAGTACTTC | CASSPVGGGSVEQYF
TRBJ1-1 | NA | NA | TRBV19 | TGTGCCAGTACGACCCTCACTGAAGCTTTCTTT | CASTTLTEAFF
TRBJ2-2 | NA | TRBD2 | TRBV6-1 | TGTGCCAGCCTGGGACTAGCGGGGTCCGGGGAGCTGTTTTTT | CASLGLAGSGELFF
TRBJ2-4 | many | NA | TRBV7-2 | TGTGCCAGCAGCTTGTCAGGGGAGGCCACCAAAAACATTCAGTACTTC | CASSLSGEATKNIQYF
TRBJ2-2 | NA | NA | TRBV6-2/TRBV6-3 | TGTGCCAGCTTTCTTACGGGACGGCAAAGAACCGGGGAGCTGTTTTTT | CASFLTGRQRTGELFF
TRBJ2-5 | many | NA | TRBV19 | TGTGCCACCACCTCCGGACAAGAGACCCAGTACTTC | CATTSGQETQYF
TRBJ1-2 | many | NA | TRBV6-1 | TGTGCCAGCAGCGAGGGACCGGCCGCCCAGGGCTACACCTTC | CASSEGPAAQGYTF
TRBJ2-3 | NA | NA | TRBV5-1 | TGCGCCAGCAGCTTGGAACGAGCATGGAGCGTAGATACGCAGTATTTT | CASSLERAWSVDTQYF
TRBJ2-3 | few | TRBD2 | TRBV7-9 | TGTGCCAGCAGCCCAGACCGAGCGGGAGGGCCCCACCGGGCAGATACGCAGTATTTT | CASSPDRAGGPHRADTQYF
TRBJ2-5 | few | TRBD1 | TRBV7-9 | TGTGCCAGCAGCCGCCGACAGGGATGGGAGACCCAGTACTTC | CASSRRQGWETQYF
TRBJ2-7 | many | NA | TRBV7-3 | TGTGCCAGCAGCCCCGGGGGTTCCTACGAGCAGTACTTC | CASSPGGSYEQYF
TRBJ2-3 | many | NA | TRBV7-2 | TGTGCCAGCAGCTTAGAAGCCCGCGGGACAGATACGCAGTATTTT | CASSLEARGTDTQYF
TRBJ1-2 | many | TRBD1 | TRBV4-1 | TGCGCCAGCAGCCAAGAAACAGGGGGCGTCGGTGGCTACACCTTC | CASSQETGGVGGYTF
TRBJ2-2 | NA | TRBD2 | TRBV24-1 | TGTGCCACCAGTGATTTCGCGACTAGCGTTACCGGGGAGCTGTTTTTT | CATSDFATSVTGELFF
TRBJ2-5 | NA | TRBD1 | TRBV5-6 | TGTGCCAGCAGCTACGGACAGGGGACGGAGACCCAGTACTTC | CASSYGQGTETQYF
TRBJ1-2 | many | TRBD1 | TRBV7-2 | TGTGCCAGCAGCTTAGCGACAGGGAACTATGGCTACACCTTC | CASSLATGNYGYTF
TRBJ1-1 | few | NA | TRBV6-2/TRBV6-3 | TGTGCCAGCAGTTATACAGGGCTGAACACTGAAGCTTTCTTT | CASSYTGLNTEAFF
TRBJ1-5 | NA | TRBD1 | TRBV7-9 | TGTGCCAGCAGCCTGGATGGACAGGGCCGTCAGCCCCAGCATTTT | CASSLDGQGRQPQHF
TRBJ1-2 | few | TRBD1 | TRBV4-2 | TGTGCCAGCAGTCCCAGGACAGGGGCAGTCTATGGCTACACCTTC | CASSPRTGAVYGYTF
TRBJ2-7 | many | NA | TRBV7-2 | TGTGCCAGCAGCTTGGGAACAGGAGTCTCCTACGAGCAGTACTTC | CASSLGTGVSYEQYF